This T cell receptor (beta chain) is from a study of cytomegalovirus exposure and HLA in healthy donors. Primers included in the PCR were 60 Vbeta and 13 Jbeta primers. The assay was immunoSEQ multiplex PCR, and TCRdb's table has in-frame clones only and misses some. The sample records 120,000 or so clones, around 66% being singletons. CDR3 length equals 14 residues. Germline loops: CDR1 LNHDA, CDR2 SQIVND (reference sequence). V dropped 3 bases and J dropped 5 bases, with 10 bases sitting between them. The sequencing input was PBMCs. The receptor was isolated from a woman in her 40s in good health and CMV-seropositive. V gene TRBV19 combines with J gene TRBJ1-4; D is possibly TRBD1 (5 bases). CDR3 amino acids: CASSIQDSNEKLFF. CDR3 DNA sequence: TGTGCCAGTAGTATTCAAGACAGCAATGAAAAACTGTTTTTT.